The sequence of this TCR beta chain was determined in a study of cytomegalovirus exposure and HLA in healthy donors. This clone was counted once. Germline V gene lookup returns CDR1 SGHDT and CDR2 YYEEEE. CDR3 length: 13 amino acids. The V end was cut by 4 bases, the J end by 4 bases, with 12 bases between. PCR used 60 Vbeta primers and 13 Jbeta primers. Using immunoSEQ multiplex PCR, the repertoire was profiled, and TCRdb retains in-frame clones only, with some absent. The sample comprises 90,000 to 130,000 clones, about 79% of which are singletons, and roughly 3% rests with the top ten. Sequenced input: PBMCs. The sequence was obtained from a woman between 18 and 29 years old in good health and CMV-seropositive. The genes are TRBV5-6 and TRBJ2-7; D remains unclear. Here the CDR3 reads CASSPGMRYEQYF. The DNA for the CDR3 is TGTGCCAGCAGCCCTGGTATGCGGTACGAGCAGTACTTC.